A single sample gave rise to the 26 T cell receptor beta chains below, sequenced in a study of spatial heterogeneity in lung cancer. TCRdb passed the 5' RACE reads through MiXCR, listing each CDR3 protein once. The table includes about 48,000 distinct CDR3 sequences, approximately 5.3% detected once. Time point defined: sample taken at primary tumor resection. The material sequenced was PBMCs, taken at surgery. The receptors here all came from a male donor with early-stage non-small cell lung cancer.

This clonotype was seen at least ten times. The chain carries TRBV27 and TRBJ2-7; D unclear. This CDR3 has 13 amino acids. Germline CDR1 reads MNHEY; CDR2 reads SMNVEV (reference sequence). Deletions cut 3 bases from V and 2 bases from J, with 8 bases between. The chain's CDR3 is CASSLTGTYEQYF. In DNA form, the CDR3 reads TGTGCCAGCAGTTTGACCGGAACCTACGAGCAGTACTTC.

This clonotype occurred many times. The chain is built from TRBV4-1 and TRBJ2-5; D is uncertain. V lost 4 bases and J lost 5, with 11 bases in between. Germline V gene lookup returns CDR1 MGHRA and CDR2 YSYEKL. The CDR3 loop spans 13 amino acids. The CDR3 DNA is TGCGCCAGCAGCCCCAACGTGGCGGAGACCCAGTACTTC. It is translated as CASSPNVAETQYF.

This clonotype was seen ten or more times. This rearrangement joins TRBV6-5 to TRBJ2-7; D is perhaps TRBD1 (6 bases). V gave up 10 bases and J gave up 4 bases, with 11 bases separating them. Germline CDR1 reads MNHEY; CDR2 reads SVGAGI. The CDR3 totals 11 residues. The CDR3 sequence is CATTRGYEQYF. The DNA for the CDR3 is TGTGCCACCACCAGGGGTTACGAGCAGTACTTC.

This clonotype was detected ten times or more. The genes are TRBV20-1 and TRBJ1-4; 11 bases align to TRBD1. The germline V gene encodes CDR1 DFQATT and CDR2 SNEGSKA (reference sequence). V lost 4 bases to trimming and J lost 3 bases; unmatched junction nucleotides: 4. This CDR3 is built from 15 residues. The CDR3 DNA reads TGCAGTGCTAAGGGACAGGGGGACGCTAATGAAAAACTGTTTTTT. Translated: CSAKGQGDANEKLFF.

This rearrangement joins TRBV12-3 or TRBV12-4 to TRBJ2-1; D is uncertain. This CDR3 comprises 15 residues. V lost 2 bases, J lost 6 bases, and 14 bases lay in between. The CDR3: CASSLPAEKGNEQFF. Here the CDR3 DNA reads TGTGCCAGCAGTTTACCGGCGGAGAAAGGCAATGAGCAGTTCTTC.

This clonotype was observed at least ten times. The genes are TRBV5-4 and TRBJ1-2; possible D gene TRBD1, 6 bases. The CDR3 is made up of 16 amino acids. Germline V gene sequence: CDR1 SGHNT, CDR2 YYREEE (reference sequence). With 3 bases removed from V and 5 bases from J, the gap between germline ends came to 20 bases. CDR3 loop: CASSSTYTGQLYGYTF. DNA for the CDR3: TGTGCCAGCAGCTCCACCTACACTGGACAGCTATATGGCTACACCTTC.

Note on this clonotype: A much larger clone lies a single base off, so this may be a read error. The chain has TRBV25-1 and TRBJ2-1; D is uncertain. The CDR3 runs to 10 residues. From germline, CDR1 is MGHDK and CDR2 SYGVNS. The CDR3 spells CANLYKEQFF. The CDR3 DNA follows: TGTGCCAACCTTTACAAAGAGCAGTTCTTC. Filled out from reference TRBV25-1 and TRBJ2-1, the complete variable domain reads EADIYQTPRYLVIGTGKKITLECSQTMGHDKMYWYQQDPGMELHLIHYSYGVNSTEKGDLSSESTVSRIRTEHFPLTLESARPSHTSQYLCANLYKEQFFGPGTRLTVL.

This clonotype came up many times. This rearrangement joins TRBV20-1 to TRBJ1-5, with D uncertain. This CDR3 region has 12 residues. Germline CDR1 reads DFQATT; CDR2 reads SNEGSKA (reference sequence). V was cut by 3 bases and J by 11 bases, with 14 bases left in between. CDR3 sequence: CSARRTGGTQHF. CDR3 bases: TGCAGTGCTAGGCGGACGGGCGGGACCCAGCATTTT.

This clonotype has ten or more counts. The chain employs TRBV2 and TRBJ2-5; D is uncertain. The CDR3 has 13 residues. Per germline, CDR1 SNHLY and CDR2 FYNNEI. Trimming took 8 bases from V and 2 from J, leaving 12 bases between them. Here the CDR3 reads CASSVEGQETQYF. As DNA, the CDR3 is TGTGCCAGCTCAGTGGAAGGGCAAGAGACCCAGTACTTC.

This clonotype was found many times. This rearrangement joins TRBV7-9 to TRBJ2-3; 8 bases map to TRBD2. CDR3 length equals 17 residues. V trimming: 3 bases; J trimming: 1 base; junction bases outside the gene matches: 9. Looked up from germline, CDR1 is SEHNR and CDR2 is FQNEAQ (reference sequence). The CDR3 protein is CASSFVAGGIGTDTQYF. The CDR3 nucleotides read TGTGCCAGCAGCTTCGTCGCGGGAGGAATTGGCACAGATACGCAGTATTTT. The variable domain in full, completed from reference TRBV7-9 and TRBJ2-3, reads DTGVSQNPRHKITKRGQNVTFRCDPISEHNRLYWYRQTLGQGPEFLTYFQNEAQLEKSRLLSDRFSAERPKGSFSTLEIQRTEQGDSAMYLCASSFVAGGIGTDTQYFGPGTRLTVL.

This clonotype was detected ten times or more. The rearrangement joins TRBV2 to TRBJ2-3, with TRBD2 matching 9 bases. With 6 bases clipped from V and 0 bases from J, the junction kept 4 bases outside the gene matches. The CDR3 is 15 residues long. CDR1 and CDR2 (germline): SNHLY, FYNNEI. The CDR3 DNA reads as TGTGCCAGCAGCGGACTAGCGCAGAGCACAGATACGCAGTATTTT. Protein: CASSGLAQSTDTQYF.

The genes are TRBV20-1 and TRBJ2-1, with D perhaps assigned TRBD1 or TRBD2 (5 bases each). The ends were cut back, 4 bases at V and 0 bases at J, with 16 bases in the middle. Germline CDR1 DFQATT, CDR2 SNEGSKA (reference sequence). This CDR3 has 16 residues. CDR3 in DNA: TGCAGTGCTATCCCCGGGACCTCGCGCTCCTACAATGAGCAGTTCTTC. This codes for CSAIPGTSRSYNEQFF.

This clonotype was detected ten times or more. V is TRBV7-9 and J is TRBJ2-7, with 8 bases that match TRBD1. Germline V CDR1 and CDR2: SEHNR, FQNEAQ (reference sequence). This CDR3 has 15 amino acids. With V trimmed by 5 bases and J by 2 bases, 8 bases remained unmatched. In DNA, the CDR3 is TGTGCCAGCAGCCTAAGCCGGACAGGGACCTACGAGCAGTACTTC. It translates to CASSLSRTGTYEQYF.

In its sample, this clonotype was seen many times. The V gene is TRBV7-2, the J gene TRBJ2-3; no definite D call. Trimming removed 7 bases from V and 2 bases from J, with 10 bases in between. The CDR3 sequence is 13 residues long. The germline V gene has CDR1 SGHTA and CDR2 FQGNSA. CDR3 sequence reads: CASNQNPTDTQYF. CDR3 sequence (DNA): TGTGCCAGCAACCAGAACCCCACAGATACGCAGTATTTT.

This clonotype appeared many times. This chain links TRBV29-1 with TRBJ2-2; no clear D gene. Germline-derived CDR1 and CDR2 are SQVTM and ANQGSEA. Trimming took off 5 bases at V and 6 bases at J, with 16 bases between the two ends. CDR3 size: 14 residues. In nucleotides, the CDR3 is TGCAGCGTTCTAGAGGTTCCACGTTCCGGGGAGCTGTTTTTT. Its protein product is CSVLEVPRSGELFF.

This clonotype appeared many times. J is TRBJ2-5 and V is TRBV24-1; 9 bases are shared with TRBD2. The CDR3 consists of 14 residues. V trimming: 3 bases; J trimming: 5 bases; junction bases outside the gene matches: 3. The germline V gene encodes CDR1 KGHDR and CDR2 SFDVKD. The CDR3 protein is CATSDPAGGETQYF. The CDR3 region has the DNA TGTGCCACCAGTGATCCTGCGGGAGGGGAGACCCAGTACTTC.

The sample holds many counts of this clonotype. The rearrangement uses TRBV20-1 and TRBJ2-7; no clear D gene. Germline loops: CDR1 DFQATT, CDR2 SNEGSKA (reference sequence). This CDR3 has 12 amino acids. V dropped 4 bases and J dropped 5 bases, with 12 bases sitting between them. This chain's CDR3 is CSAIASRNEQYF. The CDR3 coding sequence is TGCAGTGCTATCGCCTCCCGGAACGAGCAGTACTTC.

The sample holds many counts of this clonotype. The rearrangement joins TRBV7-6 to TRBJ1-1; D ambiguous. The CDR3 covers 13 residues. The V end lost 4 bases, the J end lost 0 bases, and 6 bases lay between the germline ends. Germline V CDR1 and CDR2: SGHVS, FNYEAQ. The CDR3, as DNA: TGTGCCAGCAGCTATACACTGAACACTGAAGCTTTCTTT. Its protein product is CASSYTLNTEAFF. The full variable domain, its missing parts supplied by reference TRBV7-6 and TRBJ1-1, is GAGVSQSPRYKVTKRGQDVALRCDPISGHVSLYWYRQALGQGPEFLTYFNYEAQQDKSGLPNDRFSAERPEGSISTLTIQRTEQRDSAMYRCASSYTLNTEAFFGQGTRLTVV.

This clonotype was seen at least ten times. This rearrangement joins TRBV20-1 to TRBJ2-7; the match to TRBD1 covers 10 bases. The CDR3 runs 15 residues. V shed 6 bases and J 6 bases; nucleotides not matched to a gene: 14. Germline V gives CDR1 DFQATT, CDR2 SNEGSKA (reference sequence). The CDR3 loop reads CSAPLRQGALSEQYF. The CDR3 DNA sequence: TGCAGTGCCCCTCTCCGACAGGGGGCATTAAGCGAGCAGTACTTC.

This clonotype is classed as medium-sized. V usage is TRBV7-9 and J usage is TRBJ2-5; 7 positions match TRBD1. The CDR3 contains 16 residues. Trimming at V came to 7 bases and at J to 4 bases, leaving 15 bases not matched to a gene. Germline CDR1 reads SEHNR; CDR2 reads FQNEAQ (reference sequence). The CDR3 region is CASTARQGLKRETQYF. The CDR3 DNA follows: TGTGCCAGCACCGCGAGACAGGGCCTCAAGCGAGAGACCCAGTACTTC.

Comments on this clonotype: Since a much larger clone is just one base distant, this may be a read error. The chain uses TRBV5-1 and TRBJ2-7; D might be TRBD1 (6 bases). The CDR3 is 15 residues long. Trimming removed 0 bases at V and 2 bases at J, with 12 bases between. Germline lookup yields CDR1 SGHRS and CDR2 YFSETQ. CDR3 sequence reads: CASSLGTVPAYEQYF. DNA for the CDR3: TGCGCCAGCAGCTTGGGGACAGTACCCGCCTACGAGCAGTACTTC.

This clonotype was detected ten times or more. J is TRBJ2-3 and V is TRBV4-3, with 7 bases fitting TRBD2. With V trimmed by 1 base and J by 5 bases, 6 bases remained unmatched. CDR3 length equals 15 residues. In germline, CDR1 is LGHNA, CDR2 YSLEER. In DNA, the CDR3 is TGCGCCAGCAGCCAAGTGGGGACTATTCAAGATACGCAGTATTTT. Translated: CASSQVGTIQDTQYF.

This clonotype was counted at least ten times. The genes are TRBV20-1 and TRBJ1-2; the match to TRBD1 covers 10 bases. V lost 5 bases and J lost 8; bases outside the gene matches: 11. This CDR3 region has 14 residues. Germline-derived CDR1 and CDR2 are DFQATT and SNEGSKA (reference sequence). CDR3: CSAPTIGQGEGYTF. The DNA of the CDR3 is TGCAGTGCTCCAACAATCGGACAGGGGGAAGGCTACACCTTC.

This clonotype was counted at least ten times. The V call is TRBV28, the J call TRBJ1-2; D gene ambiguous. This CDR3 contains 14 residues. CDR1 and CDR2 from the germline V gene are MDHEN and SYDVKM. Between the trimmed V and J ends, which lost 2 bases and 8 bases, there was a span of 15 bases. Here the CDR3 reads CASSLRRIYEGYTF. The CDR3 nucleotides are TGTGCCAGCAGTTTAAGACGGATCTATGAAGGCTACACCTTC.

This clonotype was detected many times. The chain employs TRBV4-3 and TRBJ2-3; D uncertain. CDR3 length equals 16 residues. V was shortened by 0 bases and J by 1 base, with 11 bases between the two germline ends. In germline, CDR1 is LGHNA, CDR2 YSLEER. DNA of the CDR3: TGCGCCAGCAGCCAAGATCCCGCCCTGCGCACAGATACGCAGTATTTT. This encodes CASSQDPALRTDTQYF.

This clonotype has at least ten counts. CDR3 DNA: TGTGCCAGCAGCCCCAAGGGGGCCGACACAGATACGCAGTATTTT. Translating gives CASSPKGADTDTQYF. This chain connects TRBV7-3 to TRBJ2-3; 7 bases are a match to TRBD1. Per germline, CDR1 SGHTA and CDR2 FQGTGA. Unmatched junction bases numbered 7, after V lost 5 bases and J lost 2 bases. The CDR3 spans 15 residues.